Listed below are T cell receptor beta chains from one sample, sequenced in a study of T cell changes during pregnancy in multiple sclerosis. Measured with immunoSEQ multiplex PCR; TCRdb has only the in-frame clones, and not every one. The table lists about 28,000 clones, about 93% of them singletons. The source material was CD8+ T cells from peripheral blood mononuclear cells, sampled before pregnancy. Source of these receptors: a female donor with multiple sclerosis, enrolled in a pregnancy study. Both conserved end residues are part of each CDR3. Fields, in order: CDR3 length, D gene, V gene, J gene, clone size, CDR3 protein, CDR3 DNA. A D gene is named only where the DNA matches it firmly. Expanded clones are given a class, and other clones once, few, many or no size at all.

>15|TRBD2|TRBV19|TRBJ2-1|medium-sized
CASSIGLAAYNEQFF
TGTGCCAGTAGTATTGGTCTAGCGGCGTACAATGAGCAGTTCTTC
>16|TRBD1|TRBV4-3|TRBJ2-1|-
CASSLTGTGGVDEQFF
TGCGCCAGCAGCCTTACCGGGACAGGGGGTGTAGATGAGCAGTTCTTC
>18|-|TRBV21-1|TRBJ1-5|-
CASSKVRRTGALPRPQHF
TGTGCCAGCAGCAAAGTGAGGCGGACAGGGGCCCTCCCGCGGCCCCAGCATTTT
>15|-|TRBV5-1|TRBJ2-2|once
CASSLVASITGELFF
TGCGCCAGCAGCTTGGTGGCTAGTATCACCGGGGAGCTGTTTTTT
>16|-|TRBV13|TRBJ1-1|-
CASSQARVSMNTEAFF
TGTGCCAGCAGCCAAGCCAGGGTATCGATGAACACTGAAGCTTTCTTT
>11|-|TRBV6-1|TRBJ1-1|-
CASKRGTEAFF
TGTGCCAGCAAACGGGGAACTGAAGCTTTCTTT
>15|-|TRBV4-2|TRBJ2-3|-
CASSQLSTSTDTQYF
TGTGCCAGCAGCCAATTGTCGACTAGCACAGATACGCAGTATTTT
>15|TRBD2|TRBV6-6|TRBJ2-2|-
CASSYAGATTGELFF
TGTGCCAGCAGTTACGCGGGAGCCACTACCGGGGAGCTGTTTTTT
>15|TRBD1|TRBV6-1|TRBJ1-2|-
CASSEGTGEGYGYTF
TGTGCCAGCAGTGAGGGGACAGGGGAGGGCTATGGCTACACCTTC
>15|TRBD1|TRBV6-1|TRBJ2-7|-
CASSEGQGRAYEQYF
TGTGCCAGCAGTGAGGGACAGGGCAGGGCCTACGAGCAGTACTTC
>16|TRBD1|TRBV27|TRBJ2-1|-
CASSTTGALSPNEQFF
TGTGCCAGCAGTACTACAGGGGCCCTATCCCCCAATGAGCAGTTCTTC
>16|-|TRBV19|TRBJ2-7|-
CASSPRTEISPYEQYF
TGTGCCAGTAGTCCACGGACAGAGATCTCACCCTACGAGCAGTACTTC
>13|-|TRBV5-1|TRBJ2-5|-
CASSPQGQETQYF
TGCGCCAGCAGCCCGCAGGGGCAAGAGACCCAGTACTTC
>19|-|TRBV5-7|TRBJ1-5|-
CASSKIIPGTLEAAQPQHF
TGTGCCAGCAGCAAAATAATACCCGGGACATTAGAGGCGGCTCAGCCCCAGCATTTT
>16|TRBD1|TRBV7-9|TRBJ2-2|-
CASSSTVDRDTGELFF
TGTGCCAGCAGCTCGACAGTGGACAGGGACACCGGGGAGCTGTTTTTT
>14|-|TRBV5-1|TRBJ2-7|few
CASSLAGATYEQYF
TGCGCCAGCAGCTTGGCAGGGGCAACCTACGAGCAGTACTTC
>16|TRBD2|TRBV5-1|TRBJ2-1|once
CASSLQRTSGRFEQFF
TGCGCCAGCAGCTTGCAAAGGACTAGCGGGAGATTTGAGCAGTTCTTC
>15|TRBD1|TRBV11-2|TRBJ2-2|-
CASSLVTGGAGELFF
TGTGCCAGCAGCTTAGTCACAGGGGGCGCCGGGGAGCTGTTTTTT
>14|-|TRBV11-2|TRBJ2-7|few
CASSLAGVGYEQYF
TGTGCCAGCAGCTTAGCGGGAGTGGGTTACGAGCAGTACTTC
>16|-|TRBV27|TRBJ2-2|-
CASSLNAGANTGELFF
TGTGCCAGCAGTTTAAACGCAGGCGCGAACACCGGGGAGCTGTTTTTT
>18|TRBD1|TRBV2|TRBJ1-1|-
CASSLHSDRGRTNTEAFF
TGTGCCAGCAGTCTTCATTCCGACAGGGGCCGTACGAACACTGAAGCTTTCTTT
>14|-|TRBV15|TRBJ2-1|-
CATSRARGGDEQFF
TGTGCCACCAGCAGAGCTCGCGGGGGCGATGAGCAGTTCTTC
>17|-|TRBV15|TRBJ1-5|-
CATSSAAGEYSNQPQHF
TGTGCCACCAGCAGCGCAGCGGGGGAGTATAGCAATCAGCCCCAGCATTTT
>13|-|TRBV21-1|TRBJ2-3|-
CARIWDITDTQYF
TGTGCCAGGATATGGGACATCACAGATACGCAGTATTTT
>15|-|TRBV6-1|TRBJ1-3|-
CASSEVALLGNTIYF
TGTGCCAGCAGCGAGGTGGCCCTTCTTGGAAACACCATATATTTT
>15|TRBD2|TRBV18|TRBJ2-5|-
CASSPLAGNQETQYF
TGTGCCAGCTCACCACTAGCGGGAAATCAAGAGACCCAGTACTTC
>14|-|TRBV19|TRBJ2-5|few
CASSIGSPGETQYF
TGTGCCAGTAGTATCGGGAGTCCGGGGGAGACCCAGTACTTC
>17|-|TRBV4-1|TRBJ2-3|-
CASSHLRTEGSTDTQYF
TGCGCCAGCAGCCACCTTAGGACAGAGGGAAGCACAGATACGCAGTATTTT
>13|-|TRBV5-5|TRBJ1-3|-
CASTPIPGNTIYF
TGTGCCAGCACCCCAATCCCCGGAAACACCATATATTTT
>14|TRBD2|TRBV10-2|TRBJ2-1|-
CASSVAGGPNEQFF
TGCGCCAGCAGTGTAGCGGGAGGGCCGAATGAGCAGTTCTTC
>14|TRBD2|TRBV9|TRBJ2-7|once
CASSVGAGGYEQYF
TGTGCCAGCAGCGTTGGCGCGGGAGGTTACGAGCAGTACTTC
>13|-|TRBV11-2|TRBJ2-7|-
CASSLQAVYEQYF
TGTGCCAGCAGCTTACAGGCTGTCTACGAGCAGTACTTC
>17|TRBD2|TRBV4-1|TRBJ2-3|-
CASSQDGAGVGTDTQYF
TGCGCCAGCAGCCAAGACGGGGCGGGAGTCGGCACAGATACGCAGTATTTT
>14|TRBD1|TRBV28|TRBJ2-7|-
CASSPRTGINEQYF
TGTGCCAGCAGTCCCCGGACAGGGATCAACGAGCAGTACTTC
>16|TRBD2|TRBV28|TRBJ2-7|-
CASSPGGSGSGYEQYF
TGTGCCAGCAGCCCAGGGGGTAGCGGGAGTGGGTACGAGCAGTACTTC
>17|-|TRBV6-1|TRBJ1-5|-
CASSEAPRVKSNQPQHF
TGTGCCAGCAGTGAAGCGCCCAGGGTGAAATCCAATCAGCCCCAGCATTTT
>14|-|TRBV6-4|TRBJ2-2|medium-sized
CASSDSSDTGELFF
TGTGCCAGCAGTGACTCTAGCGACACCGGGGAGCTGTTTTTT
>15|-|TRBV2|TRBJ2-5|-
CATTVQGRTSETQYF
TGTGCCACAACCGTACAGGGTCGAACTAGTGAGACCCAGTACTTC
>13|-|TRBV19|TRBJ2-5|-
CASSIVPGETQYF
TGTGCCAGTAGTATAGTTCCAGGGGAGACCCAGTACTTC
>11|TRBD2|TRBV20-1|TRBJ2-7|-
CSASRLAEGHF
TGCAGTGCTAGTAGGCTAGCGGAGGGGCACTTC
>13|TRBD1|TRBV29-1|TRBJ2-7|-
CSVVGQGAYEQYF
TGCAGCGTTGTCGGACAGGGGGCCTACGAGCAGTACTTC
>14|-|TRBV28|TRBJ1-2|once
CASSFRGVLYGYTF
TGTGCCAGCAGTTTTCGGGGGGTTCTTTATGGCTACACCTTC
>16|TRBD2|TRBV7-9|TRBJ2-5|-
CASSYVSGRGKETQYF
TGTGCCAGCAGCTACGTTAGCGGGAGGGGGAAAGAGACCCAGTACTTC
>15|TRBD1|TRBV28|TRBJ2-7|-
CASSPDRSLTYEQYF
TGTGCCAGCAGTCCGGACAGGTCCCTGACCTACGAGCAGTACTTC
>12|-|TRBV5-1|TRBJ1-2|-
CASSFQNYGYTF
TGCGCCAGCAGCTTCCAGAACTATGGCTACACCTTC
>19|-|TRBV7-9|TRBJ2-3|-
CASSPSGEVSLANIDTQYF
TGTGCCAGCAGCCCTAGTGGGGAGGTTTCGTTAGCGAACATTGATACGCAGTATTTT